This paragraph covers one T cell receptor (beta chain) sequence. Its antigen remains unidentified. Per-base qualities were not stored, and no clone one base away is much larger. The germline V gene (reference sequence) yields MNHEY for CDR1 and SMNVEV for CDR2. The CDR3 sequence holds 16 residues, the cysteine and phenylalanine included. The entry retains the CDR3 DNA only, 48 bases that are in frame from base 1. Compared with germline, V lacks 5 bases and J lacks 2 bases; bases without a gene match: 8. The time point label of this sample denotes: peripheral blood 6 weeks after treatment start. The cohort included under 35 patients with locally advanced or metastatic urothelial carcinoma who were treated at Memorial Sloan Kettering on a trial protocol. Peripheral blood mononuclear cells were collected pretreatment and during treatment, at between 1 and 8 total time points per patient. The Qiagen DNeasy Blood extraction kit was used to purify genomic DNA from total PBMCs and tumor samples. PBMCs were collected pretreatment and during treatment, and were isolated and stored as previously described.

The data are from a study of PD-L1 blockade in urothelial cancer (dated by TCRdb to 2015 to 2018). Background on the whole study: All patients started therapy around 2014 and received atezolizumab 1,200 mg intravenously every 3 weeks. About 90% of the roughly 29 patients were males with bladder-origin urothelial cancer, and 18 of 29 reported a prior smoking history. An ECOG performance status of 0 or 1 was recorded for the patients, and 0 to 3 prior chemotherapy regimens had been received by the patients. Blood samples were analyzed at two time points: 3 weeks after treatment start (second dose) and 6 weeks after treatment start. Blood samples yielded a median of about 150,000 T cells and some 80,000 unique TCRs, with median clonality 0.080. An exploratory multi-omic analysis was conducted of the somatic, immune and clinical correlates of response to PD-L1 blockade with atezolizumab in urothelial cancer. TCR sequencing covered pretreatment tumor samples and matched, serially collected peripheral blood taken before and after atezolizumab treatment. Durable clinical benefit was defined as progression-free survival longer than 6 months, and TCR features were also tested against progression-free and overall survival. Whole exome sequencing and RNA sequencing of pretreatment tumors were performed alongside TCR sequencing in the same patients. Durable clinical benefit was achieved by nine patients and was not achieved by 20 patients. Twenty-nine patients had pretreatment blood TCR-seq, some 24 had at least one posttreatment blood collection, and some 24 had tumor TCR-seq. The full study reports these points: Patients with durable benefit showed greater expansion of tumor-associated TCR clones in peripheral blood 3 weeks after starting treatment (n of about 20, p = 0.022). Improved progression-free and overall survival was found to be associated with pretreatment peripheral blood TCR clonality below the median. Because the sample size was small (n of about 29) and many exploratory analyses were performed, the results are intended to be hypothesis-generating.

Synthetic TCR analog templates were spiked into each PCR so that absolute template abundance could be estimated from read counts. The immunoSEQ assay was used to amplify TCRbeta CDR3 regions from genomic DNA with bias-controlled V and J gene primers. Rearranged TCRbeta segments were sequenced at approximately 20X coverage. The authors processed their data as follows. Sequencing errors were corrected by clustering, and CDR3s were annotated against IMGT so that V, D and J genes could be assigned. Downstream analyses used only productive TCRbeta rearrangements, leaving out any out-of-frame or stop-codon sequences. Clonality was calculated as one minus the Shannon entropy normalized by the log of the number of unique productive sequences. Clones differing between time points or between blood and tumor were identified using Fisher's exact test with Benjamini-Hochberg correction, with an adjusted p below 0.01 applied as the threshold. TCRdb re-hosts the immuneACCESS table, in-frame sequences only. Its copies lack some clones; in the studies checked, an unresolved V gene accounts for under half of them, and the cause for the rest is not known. V, J and clone size derive from that table, while D and trimming were established from the DNA sequence. Across this sample there are approximately 36,000 clones, with 84% seen only once. The ten largest clones take up about 10% of the sample.

The sequencing here drew on PBMCs, taken around atezolizumab (anti-PD-L1) treatment. This TCR came from a man aged 35 to 55 with urothelial cancer. The chain is made from TRBV27 and TRBJ2-2; 7 bases in the middle match TRBD1. The nucleotide sequence is TGTGCCAGCAGTATACGGGACAGTCAAAACACCGGGGAGCTGTTTTTT. Translated, this is CASSIRDSQNTGELFF.